This entry lists 21 T cell receptor beta chains sequenced from one sample in a study of T cell responses to AZD1222 COVID-19 vaccine. Repertoires were generated with immunoSEQ multiplex PCR, while TCRdb's copy carries only in-frame clones and drops some. The sample has 99,000 or so clones, approximately 92% seen once; the top ten hold 40% to 55%. Sequenced material: peripheral blood, taken 28 days after the second AZD1222 dose. These receptors were collected from an adult who received the AZD1222 COVID-19 vaccine.

The chain combines TRBV6-1 with TRBJ1-5; TRBD1 matches at 9 bases. The CDR3 covers 17 residues. Germline V gene data show CDR1 as MNHNS and CDR2 as SASEGT. V trimming: 1 base; J trimming: 4 bases; junction bases outside the gene matches: 8. CDR3 sequence: CASSEVLTGTGNQPQHF. The CDR3 DNA reads TGTGCCAGCAGTGAAGTTCTAACCGGGACAGGGAATCAGCCCCAGCATTTT.

The V and J genes are TRBV10-3 and TRBJ2-5, with D maybe TRBD2 (6 bases). Trimming stripped 4 bases from V and 5 bases from J, with 14 bases between. The CDR3 is 14 residues long. From germline, CDR1 is ENHRY and CDR2 SYGVKD. The CDR3 spells CAISGSGSGETQYF. CDR3 sequence (DNA): TGTGCCATCAGTGGATCCGGGAGCGGTGAGACCCAGTACTTC.

J is TRBJ1-4 and V is TRBV28; the D is unclear. The CDR3 runs 16 residues. Trimming pared 5 bases from V and 5 bases from J, leaving 18 bases between. The V gene's germline CDR1 is MDHEN and CDR2 SYDVKM. The CDR3 region has the DNA TGTGCCAGCAGTCAATCTTATCCGGGCGAGAATGAAAAACTGTTTTTT. It is translated as CASSQSYPGENEKLFF.

This clone was seen a handful of times. The chain is built from TRBV28 and TRBJ1-6; the match to TRBD1 covers 8 bases. CDR1 and CDR2 (germline): MDHEN, SYDVKM. This CDR3 contains 15 residues. Trimming cost V 5 bases and J 9 bases; bases outside gene matches: 9. In nucleotides, the CDR3 is TGTGCCAGCAGTACTTACAGGGGGGTCGGTTCACCCCTCCACTTT. It translates to CASSTYRGVGSPLHF.

This chain links TRBV28 with TRBJ1-2; 8 positions match TRBD1. The CDR3 contains 14 residues. Trimming removed 5 bases from V and 2 bases from J; junction bases left unmatched: 4. CDR1 is MDHEN, CDR2 SYDVKM, per germline. The CDR3 spells CASSATGENYGYTF. CDR3 DNA: TGTGCCAGCAGTGCGACAGGGGAAAACTATGGCTACACCTTC.

V and J are TRBV7-3 and TRBJ2-3; D not certain. The CDR3 is 12 amino acids. The germline V and J ends were trimmed by 5 bases and 3 bases, with 6 bases remaining between them. From germline, CDR1 is SGHTA and CDR2 FQGTGA. CDR3 sequence (DNA): TGTGCCAGCAGCCATAATACAGATACGCAGTATTTT. The encoded protein is CASSHNTDTQYF.

The J gene is TRBJ1-1, the V gene TRBV30; 9 bases line up with TRBD1. The CDR3 consists of 14 residues. With V trimmed by 2 bases and J by 3 bases, 4 bases remained unmatched. Germline CDR1 reads GTSNPN; CDR2 reads SVGIG (reference sequence). This CDR3 is CAWSYRDRDTEAFF. CDR3 sequence (DNA): TGTGCCTGGAGTTACCGGGACAGGGACACTGAAGCTTTCTTT.

V usage is TRBV7-3 and J usage is TRBJ2-2, with 12 nucleotides matching TRBD2. V lost 6 bases to trimming and J lost 0 bases; unmatched junction nucleotides: 11. CDR3 length equals 19 residues. CDR1 SGHTA and CDR2 FQGTGA come from the germline V gene. The CDR3 sequence: CASSPTSGRTFSNTGELFF. CDR3 sequence (DNA): TGTGCCAGCAGTCCCACTAGCGGGAGGACATTCTCGAACACCGGGGAGCTGTTTTTT.

This sequence joins TRBV7-2 and TRBJ2-7, with D perhaps being TRBD1 or TRBD2 (5 bases each). V lost 0 bases and J lost 7, with 16 bases in between. The germline V gene encodes CDR1 SGHTA and CDR2 FQGNSA. CDR3 length: 15 amino acids. The CDR3 bases are TGTGCCAGCAGCTTAGCTGGGACGGGGAATGGGGAGCAGTACTTC. Translating it yields CASSLAGTGNGEQYF.

This clone was detected a few times. This chain uses TRBV5-1 with TRBJ2-3, with a possible D match to TRBD1 (5 bases). There are 15 residues in the CDR3. CDR1 SGHRS and CDR2 YFSETQ come from the germline V gene. V lost 0 bases to trimming and J lost 1 base, with 9 bases between them. Here the CDR3 DNA reads TGCGCCAGCAGCTTGGGCAGGGTTGGCACAGATACGCAGTATTTT. Protein sequence: CASSLGRVGTDTQYF.

This clone was detected once. The gene calls are TRBV10-1 and TRBJ2-7, with 7 bases identical to TRBD2. Germline CDR1 reads WNHNN; CDR2 reads SYGVQD (reference sequence). The CDR3 runs 14 residues. The V segment lost 0 bases and the J segment 4 bases; nucleotides outside the gene matches: 3. CDR3 protein: CASSESSGGYEQYF. The CDR3 nucleotides are TGCGCCAGCAGTGAGTCTTCGGGAGGTTACGAGCAGTACTTC.

The chain is built from TRBV18 and TRBJ2-1; D might be TRBD2 (5 bases). The CDR3 covers 13 residues. Germline values: CDR1 KGHSH, CDR2 LQKENI. V lost 4 bases and J lost 3, with 7 bases in between. The CDR3 region has the DNA TGTGCCAGCTCACACGGGAACTACAATGAGCAGTTCTTC. Amino acid sequence: CASSHGNYNEQFF.

Comment on this clone: Additional DNA sequences in this sample encode the identical CDR3. This sequence joins TRBV28 and TRBJ1-3; 7 bases are a match to TRBD1. The V and J ends lost 4 bases and 5 bases, in that order; junction bases with no gene match: 2. This CDR3 has 13 amino acids. Germline V gene lookup returns CDR1 MDHEN and CDR2 SYDVKM. The CDR3: CASSSQGRNTIYF. As DNA, the CDR3 is TGTGCCAGCAGTTCACAGGGGAGAAACACCATATATTTT.

The V call is TRBV15, the J call TRBJ2-7; 8 bases fit TRBD1. Germline loops: CDR1 LNHNV, CDR2 YYDKDF (reference sequence). The CDR3 consists of 12 residues. V lost 5 bases to trimming and J lost 5 bases; unmatched junction nucleotides: 2. CDR3 coding DNA: TGTGCCACCAGCGGACAGGGAGACGAGCAGTACTTC. It translates to CATSGQGDEQYF.

The chain recombines TRBV3-1 (or the pseudogene TRBV3-2) with TRBJ2-1; unclear D gene. The germline V gene encodes CDR1 LGHDT and CDR2 YNNKEL (reference sequence). The CDR3 spans 12 residues. The V end lost 1 base, the J end lost 6 bases, and 4 bases lay between the germline ends. CDR3 protein: CASSQGVNEQFF. The DNA for the CDR3 is TGTGCCAGCAGCCAAGGAGTCAATGAGCAGTTCTTC.

The V and J genes are TRBV7-9 and TRBJ1-2; D gene ambiguous. The V and J ends lost 5 bases and 1 base respectively, with 14 bases between them. Per germline, CDR1 SEHNR and CDR2 FQNEAQ (reference sequence). CDR3 length equals 15 residues. In DNA form, the CDR3 reads TGTGCCAGCAGCACAACAGCTAAGGGTAACTATGGCTACACCTTC. Translating gives CASSTTAKGNYGYTF.

V and J are TRBV4-2 and TRBJ1-6; D call uncertain. The CDR3 consists of 15 residues. Germline assignment: CDR1 LGHNA and CDR2 YNFKEQ. V gave up 2 bases and J gave up 9 bases, with 14 bases separating them. CDR3: CASSQMDGTRSPLHF. CDR3 coding DNA: TGTGCCAGCAGCCAAATGGATGGAACTCGTTCACCCCTCCACTTT.

The chain recombines TRBV5-5 with TRBJ2-7; 7 bases line up with TRBD2. The J segment lost 5 bases and the V segment lost 4 bases, leaving 0 bases of the junction unmatched. From germline, CDR1 is SGHKS and CDR2 YYEKEE (reference sequence). The CDR3 loop spans 11 amino acids. CDR3 sequence (DNA): TGTGCCAGCAGCCGGGAGGACGAGCAGTACTTC. Its translation: CASSREDEQYF.

This chain connects TRBV5-1 to TRBJ1-4; unclear D gene. The CDR3 has 14 residues. Trimming removed 2 bases at V and 6 bases at J, with 11 bases between. The germline gives CDR1 SGHRS, CDR2 YFSETQ. The chain's CDR3 is CASSFQGRDEKLFF. The CDR3 nucleotides read TGCGCCAGCAGCTTCCAAGGGCGGGATGAAAAACTGTTTTTT. Filled out from reference TRBV5-1 and TRBJ1-4, the complete variable domain reads KAGVTQTPRYLIKTRGQQVTLSCSPISGHRSVSWYQQTPGQGLQFLFEYFSETQRNKGNFPGRFSGRQFSNSRSEMNVSTLELGDSALYLCASSFQGRDEKLFFGSGTQLSVL.

V and J are TRBV28 and TRBJ1-3, with TRBD1 matching 7 bases. V dropped 5 bases and J dropped 1; count of bases not matched to a gene: 5. Germline assignment: CDR1 MDHEN and CDR2 SYDVKM. CDR3 size: 15 residues. CDR3 sequence: CASSRQGLSGNTIYF. The DNA of the CDR3 is TGTGCCAGCAGTCGACAGGGTTTATCTGGAAACACCATATATTTT. The full variable domain, completed using reference TRBV28 and TRBJ1-3, is DVKVTQSSRYLVKRTGEKVFLECVQDMDHENMFWYRQDPGLGLRLIYFSYDVKMKEKGDIPEGYSVSREKKERFSLILESASTNQTSMYLCASSRQGLSGNTIYFGEGSWLTVV.

This clone was seen a single time. The chain carries TRBV19 and TRBJ2-1, with 9 nucleotides matching TRBD1. The CDR3 runs to 16 residues. Germline values: CDR1 LNHDA, CDR2 SQIVND (reference sequence). Losses at the gene ends were 1 base for V and 3 bases for J; bases not matched to a gene: 4. The CDR3 protein is CASSIGDREGYNEQFF. The CDR3 nucleotides are TGTGCCAGTAGTATAGGGGACAGGGAGGGCTACAATGAGCAGTTCTTC.